The next 29 T cell receptor beta chains were all read from a single sample in a study of spatial heterogeneity in lung cancer. Stated time point: sample taken at primary tumor resection. MiXCR was run by TCRdb on the 5' RACE reads, yielding one entry per CDR3 protein. Counted here are about 14,000 distinct CDR3 sequences, approximately 4.8% occurring once; the ten biggest clones make up about 18%. These TCRs' antigens remain unknown. Findings and limits, study-wide: Tumor mutation counts were tracked by expanded intratumoral alpha and beta TCR counts.

The sequences come from lung tumor tissue, collected at surgery. These receptors originate from a female donor with early-stage non-small cell lung cancer.

This clonotype was recorded at least ten times. CDR3 amino acids: CSARQGGSGYTF. CDR3 DNA sequence: TGCAGTGCCAGACAGGGGGGATCTGGCTACACCTTC. The J gene is TRBJ1-2, the V gene TRBV20-1; TRBD1 matches 9 bases. The CDR3 sequence is 12 residues long. Germline V lookup: CDR1 DFQATT, CDR2 SNEGSKA (reference sequence). V trimming: 6 bases; J trimming: 7 bases; junction bases outside the gene matches: 6.

There are many counts of this clonotype. This chain connects TRBV20-1 to TRBJ2-7, with D uncertain. The CDR3 loop spans 13 amino acids. The V end was cut by 5 bases, the J end by 7 bases, with 18 bases between. Germline assignment: CDR1 DFQATT and CDR2 SNEGSKA (reference sequence). CDR3 in DNA: TGCAGTGCTCAAGATCCTGTCACAAGGGAGCAGTACTTC. It yields the protein CSAQDPVTREQYF.

This rearrangement joins TRBV28 to TRBJ1-3; 8 bases are a match to TRBD1. The CDR3 sequence is 16 residues long. Germline CDR1 MDHEN, CDR2 SYDVKM. V shed 9 bases, J shed 1 base, and the junction held 11 bases outside the gene matches. CDR3 nucleotide sequence: TGTGCCAGTAGCACCCCTAACAGGGGGTCTGGAAACACCATATATTTT. Encoded protein: CASSTPNRGSGNTIYF.

In this sample, this clonotype turned up many times. The rearrangement uses TRBV24-1 and TRBJ1-2; tentatively, D is TRBD1 (5 bases). The V gene's germline CDR1 is KGHDR and CDR2 SFDVKD. V shed 4 bases and J shed 5 bases, with 19 bases lying between them. This CDR3 is built from 16 residues. CDR3 protein: CATSETGTPQGYGYTF. In DNA form, the CDR3 reads TGTGCCACCAGTGAGACCGGGACTCCGCAAGGGTATGGCTACACCTTC.

This clonotype is medium-sized. The chain links TRBV7-2 to TRBJ2-7, with D unresolved. CDR3 length: 14 amino acids. The germline V gene has CDR1 SGHTA and CDR2 FQGNSA. Trimming pared 2 bases from V and 0 bases from J, leaving 8 bases between. The CDR3: CASSLPLPSYEQYF. In DNA form, the CDR3 reads TGTGCCAGCAGCTTACCACTTCCCTCCTACGAGCAGTACTTC.

This clonotype was recorded at least ten times. The chain is built from TRBV18 and TRBJ2-5, with TRBD2 matching over 8 bases. This CDR3 comprises 15 residues. Germline V lookup: CDR1 KGHSH, CDR2 LQKENI. The V segment lost 9 bases and the J segment 2 bases; nucleotides outside the gene matches: 11. The CDR3 nucleotides read TGTGCCAGTTCAATCACGGGGGGGCCTCAAGAGACCCAGTACTTC. This sequence encodes CASSITGGPQETQYF.

By share, this clonotype counts as medium-sized. This chain links TRBV7-6 with TRBJ2-7; D might be TRBD1 or TRBD2, each matching 5 bases. Germline loops: CDR1 SGHVS, CDR2 FNYEAQ. Trimming shortened V by 3 bases and J by 6 bases, and 12 bases separated the two germline ends. The CDR3 extends over 13 amino acids. CDR3 region: CASSLAPGREQYF. The CDR3, as DNA: TGTGCCAGCAGCTTGGCTCCGGGGCGCGAGCAGTACTTC.

Ten or more counts support this clonotype. CDR3 in DNA: TGTGCCAGCAGGGTCGGGGGAAACACAGATACGCAGTATTTT. Translation: CASRVGGNTDTQYF. This chain links TRBV27 with TRBJ2-3, with a tentative D call TRBD2 (6 bases). Germline CDR1 and CDR2: MNHEY and SMNVEV (reference sequence). Trimming took 6 bases from V and 2 from J, leaving 12 bases between them. The CDR3 is made up of 14 amino acids.

This clonotype was observed at least ten times. The chain links TRBV7-2 to TRBJ2-3; D call uncertain. CDR1 and CDR2 (germline): SGHTA, FQGNSA. V gave up 8 bases and J gave up 5 bases, with 11 bases separating them. The CDR3 is 12 amino acids. DNA for the CDR3: TGTGCCAGCTCCACGGGTGTAGATACGCAGTATTTT. Translating it yields CASSTGVDTQYF.

This clonotype showed up many times. The V and J genes are TRBV4-1 and TRBJ1-5; D is perhaps TRBD1 (6 bases). The CDR3 has 15 amino acids. From germline, CDR1 is MGHRA and CDR2 YSYEKL. Trimming took off 8 bases at V and 3 bases at J, with 17 bases between the two ends. Here the CDR3 reads CASAVGAGDNQPQHF. As DNA, the CDR3 is TGCGCCAGCGCGGTGGGGGCAGGGGACAATCAGCCCCAGCATTTT.

This clonotype is medium-sized within its sample. The chain employs TRBV3-1 and TRBJ1-3, with 9 bases fitting TRBD1. CDR1 is LGHDT and CDR2 is YNNKEL in the germline V gene (reference sequence). V lost 7 bases and J lost 0; bases outside the gene matches: 7. This CDR3 comprises 16 residues. The CDR3 loop reads CASTLGTGSSGNTIYF. CDR3 DNA sequence: TGTGCCAGCACCTTAGGGACAGGGTCCTCTGGAAACACCATATATTTT.

This clonotype is labeled large (0.1 to 1%). The chain is built from TRBV7-2 and TRBJ1-1; unclear D gene. CDR3 size: 14 residues. The germline CDR1 and CDR2 sequences are SGHTA and FQGNSA. V was pared by 1 base and J by 4 bases, with 10 bases between. CDR3 sequence (DNA): TGTGCCAGCAGCTTAGGAGTTACGGCCACTGAAGCTTTCTTT. This encodes CASSLGVTATEAFF.

This clonotype was seen many times. This chain joins TRBV13 and TRBJ1-6, with TRBD1 matching over 8 bases. The J segment lost 8 bases and the V segment lost 1 base, leaving 7 bases of the junction unmatched. Per germline, CDR1 PRHDT and CDR2 FYEKMQ (reference sequence). This CDR3 is 16 amino acids long. In nucleotides, the CDR3 is TGTGCCAGCAGCTTAGCCGGGACAGGTTGGGATTCACCCCTCCACTTT. It translates to CASSLAGTGWDSPLHF.

This clonotype was detected many times. V is TRBV6-2 or TRBV6-3 and J is TRBJ1-2; 7 nucleotides agree with TRBD1. Germline values: CDR1 MNHEY, CDR2 SVGEGT. CDR3 size: 14 residues. V gave up 6 bases and J gave up 3 bases; unmatched junction bases: 7. The chain's CDR3 is CASSNLGQDYGYTF. Written as DNA, the CDR3 is TGTGCCAGCAGCAATCTCGGACAGGACTATGGCTACACCTTC.

This clonotype is large in the sample. V gene TRBV7-2 combines with J gene TRBJ1-1; D gene ambiguous. With 1 base removed from V and 4 bases from J, the gap between germline ends came to 7 bases. The CDR3 runs 13 residues. Germline CDR1 SGHTA, CDR2 FQGNSA. In DNA, the CDR3 is TGTGCCAGCAGCTTAGAACCGGTCACTGAAGCTTTCTTT. Amino acids: CASSLEPVTEAFF.

This clonotype was detected many times. The chain links TRBV10-1 to TRBJ2-3; D is possibly TRBD1 or TRBD2 (5 bases each). Germline assignment: CDR1 WNHNN and CDR2 SYGVQD (reference sequence). V dropped 1 base and J dropped 6 bases, with 5 bases sitting between them. The CDR3 runs 12 residues. The CDR3 region has the DNA TGCGCCAGCAGTGAGTGGGGGGATACGCAGTATTTT. It is translated as CASSEWGDTQYF.

The table lists this clonotype with many counts. The genes are TRBV20-1 and TRBJ1-5; weak D call: TRBD1 (5 bases). Trimming cost V 1 base and J 4 bases, with 11 bases left between them. CDR3 length: 14 residues. CDR1 DFQATT and CDR2 SNEGSKA come from the germline V gene (reference sequence). CDR3 sequence: CSARVAGRNQPQHF. The CDR3 region has the DNA TGCAGTGCTAGAGTGGCGGGGCGTAATCAGCCCCAGCATTTT.

At least ten counts were recorded for this clonotype. V gene TRBV20-1 combines with J gene TRBJ2-5; no clear D gene. The CDR3 is 14 amino acids. Per the germline V gene, CDR1 is DFQATT and CDR2 is SNEGSKA (reference sequence). The V gene lost 3 bases and the J gene lost 4 bases, with 15 bases spanning the gap. CDR3 residues: CSASPDPARETQYF. CDR3 sequence (DNA): TGCAGTGCTAGTCCTGACCCTGCGAGAGAGACCCAGTACTTC.

The table lists this clonotype with many counts. This chain uses TRBV20-1 with TRBJ2-3; TRBD2 agrees at 10 bases. CDR3 size: 15 residues. With V trimmed by 2 bases and J by 4 bases, 6 bases remained unmatched. In germline, CDR1 is DFQATT, CDR2 SNEGSKA (reference sequence). CDR3 loop: CSARQAGGPADTQYF. As DNA, the CDR3 is TGCAGTGCTAGACAAGCGGGGGGGCCCGCAGATACGCAGTATTTT.

Judged by abundance, this clonotype is medium-sized (0.01 to 0.1%). This chain joins TRBV6-5 and TRBJ1-2; D is perhaps TRBD1 (6 bases). Per germline, CDR1 MNHEY and CDR2 SVGAGI. V lost 5 bases, J lost 4 bases, and 17 bases lay in between. CDR3 length: 15 residues. Written as DNA, the CDR3 is TGTGCCAGCAGTCCGGCAACCGGGACAATCTATGGCTACACCTTC. This codes for CASSPATGTIYGYTF.

This clonotype showed up many times. The chain combines TRBV6-2 or TRBV6-3 with TRBJ1-6, with 9 bases lining up with TRBD1. The V gene's germline CDR1 is MNHEY and CDR2 SVGEGT. Losses at the gene ends were 5 bases for V and 9 bases for J; bases not matched to a gene: 11. The CDR3 is 16 residues long. The CDR3 DNA follows: TGTGCCAGCAGTAAACTTCCGGGACAGGGAGGTTCACCCCTCCACTTT. As protein: CASSKLPGQGGSPLHF.

This clonotype was recorded at least ten times. This rearrangement joins TRBV11-2 to TRBJ1-1; D is ambiguous. Between the trimmed V and J ends, which lost 1 base and 2 bases, there was a span of 14 bases. The CDR3 is made up of 16 amino acids. CDR1 is SGHAT, CDR2 FQNNGV, per germline. The CDR3 DNA reads TGTGCCAGCAGCTTAGGCGGCGGAGGACTAAACACTGAAGCTTTCTTT. Its translation: CASSLGGGGLNTEAFF.

Many counts were recorded for this clonotype. This chain uses TRBV18 with TRBJ2-1; possible D gene TRBD2, 6 bases. Germline assignment: CDR1 KGHSH and CDR2 LQKENI. Trimming pared 3 bases from V and 0 bases from J, leaving 12 bases between. This CDR3 is built from 16 residues. Written as DNA, the CDR3 is TGTGCCAGCTCACCCCGGGTTAGCGGCTCCTACAATGAGCAGTTCTTC. It codes for CASSPRVSGSYNEQFF.

The chain links TRBV30 to TRBJ1-5, with D maybe TRBD1 (6 bases). The CDR3 has 17 amino acids. V lost 0 bases to trimming and J lost 2 bases, with 17 bases between them. Germline CDR1 is GTSNPN and CDR2 is SVGIG (reference sequence). The CDR3 bases are TGTGCCTGGAGTGTACGGGGGCACAACTCTGGCAATCAGCCCCAGCATTTT. Translation: CAWSVRGHNSGNQPQHF.

The V and J genes are TRBV4-1 and TRBJ1-5; D is possibly TRBD1 (6 bases). The V gene lost 0 bases and the J gene lost 9 bases, with 15 bases spanning the gap. CDR1 is MGHRA and CDR2 is YSYEKL in the germline V gene. There are 15 residues in the CDR3. The CDR3 sequence: CASSQEGGRRTPQHF. The CDR3, as DNA: TGCGCCAGCAGCCAAGAGGGGGGCCGACGGACGCCCCAGCATTTT.

This clonotype was recorded many times. The chain has TRBV5-4 and TRBJ2-7; D may be TRBD1 (6 bases). V gave up 4 bases and J gave up 5 bases, with 16 bases separating them. There are 14 residues in the CDR3. From germline, CDR1 is SGHNT and CDR2 YYREEE (reference sequence). Here the CDR3 DNA reads TGTGCCAGCAGCGGCCACCAGGGGAGCAACGAGCAGTACTTC. Residues: CASSGHQGSNEQYF.

This rearrangement joins TRBV29-1 to TRBJ1-6, with 9 bases identical to TRBD1. The V segment lost 6 bases and the J segment 8 bases; nucleotides outside the gene matches: 5. The CDR3 length is 13 residues. CDR1 and CDR2 (germline): SQVTM, ANQGSEA. CDR3 DNA: TGCAGCGTCCGGGACAGGGAGGATTCACCCCTCCACTTT. Its translation: CSVRDREDSPLHF.

The V gene is TRBV7-3, the J gene TRBJ2-1; weak D call: TRBD2 (6 bases). Looked up from germline, CDR1 is SGHTA and CDR2 is FQGTGA. V lost 5 bases and J lost 3, with 14 bases in between. CDR3 length: 15 amino acids. Written as DNA, the CDR3 is TGTGCCAGCAGCGCAACCGGGACTGACTACAATGAGCAGTTCTTC. Translating it yields CASSATGTDYNEQFF.

The V and J genes are TRBV20-1 and TRBJ2-3; 10 bases fit TRBD2. V shed 6 bases and J 1 base; nucleotides not matched to a gene: 1. This CDR3 has 13 residues. From germline, CDR1 is DFQATT and CDR2 SNEGSKA (reference sequence). CDR3 DNA sequence: TGCAGTGCAGGGACTAGCGGCACAGATACGCAGTATTTT. It specifies CSAGTSGTDTQYF.